Given below is one T cell receptor beta chain in context. Its specificity is not known. The data derive from a study of T cell responses to AZD1222 COVID-19 vaccine. Study-wide findings and caveats: Among vaccine-associated CD4 TCRs, coverage spanned spike, with dominance at 160-218 and 743-854. Repertoires were obtained solely post-peak T cell response. Most donors were white British, females outnumbered males, and clonal diversity was possibly underestimated.

Libraries were prepared by immunoSEQ multiplex PCR; TCRdb keeps only in-frame clonotypes and omits some of them. This table holds 100,000 to 150,000 clones, roughly 88% found once. The sequences come from peripheral blood, collected 28 days after the second AZD1222 dose. This receptor was obtained from an adult who received the AZD1222 COVID-19 vaccine.

CDR3 residues: CASSPGRGNEKLFF. The CDR3 DNA reads as TGCGCCAGCAGCCCGGGTAGAGGTAATGAAAAACTGTTTTTT. This chain joins TRBV5-1 and TRBJ1-4, with unresolved D. The V and J ends lost 4 bases and 4 bases respectively, with 11 bases between them. The CDR3 length is 14 residues. Germline lookup yields CDR1 SGHRS and CDR2 YFSETQ.